The 12 T cell receptor beta chains reported below all come from one sample, sequenced in a study of control samples from healthy donors and cancer patients. Some clones are missing from TCRdb's copy, which holds only in-frame ones; the method was immunoSEQ multiplex PCR. Among around 80,000 clones listed, around 87% were seen once. The sequenced sample consisted of blood. All receptors derive from a man aged 50-59 years in good health.

As to this clone: Distinct nucleotide sequences in the sample also encode this CDR3. The gene calls are TRBV18 and TRBJ1-1; the D gene is possibly TRBD1 (5 bases). This CDR3 contains 13 residues. The V end lost 3 bases, the J end lost 4 bases, and 9 bases lay between the germline ends. Per germline, CDR1 KGHSH and CDR2 LQKENI. The CDR3 nucleotides are TGTGCCAGCTCACCCAGTGGGGGCACTGAAGCTTTCTTT. It is translated as CASSPSGGTEAFF. Full variable domain (missing parts from reference TRBV18 and TRBJ1-1): NAGVMQNPRHLVRRRGQEARLRCSPMKGHSHVYWYRQLPEEGLKFMVYLQKENIIDESGMPKERFSAEFPKEGPSILRIQQVVRGDSAAYFCASSPSGGTEAFFGQGTRLTVV.

V gene TRBV24-1 combines with J gene TRBJ2-7; the match to TRBD2 covers 12 bases. V was clipped by 3 bases and J by 7 bases; unmatched bases: 9. The germline gives CDR1 KGHDR, CDR2 SFDVKD. The CDR3 is 16 amino acids. DNA for the CDR3: TGTGCCACCAGTGATCAATCTAGCGGGGGGGCGCATGAGCAGTACGTC. It encodes CATSDQSSGGAHEQYV.

The rearrangement uses TRBV18 and TRBJ1-6, with 8 bases matching TRBD1. V lost 8 bases to trimming and J lost 5 bases; unmatched junction nucleotides: 8. The germline CDR1 and CDR2 sequences are KGHSH and LQKENI. The CDR3 loop spans 15 amino acids. The chain's CDR3 is CASLGQGGNNSPLHF. The CDR3 DNA is TGTGCCAGCCTTGGACAGGGAGGGAATAATTCACCCCTCCACTTT.

There are a few counts of this clone. V is TRBV11-2 and J is TRBJ1-3, with 10 bases that match TRBD1. From germline, CDR1 is SGHAT and CDR2 FQNNGV. V gave up 1 base and J gave up 5 bases; unmatched junction bases: 5. The CDR3 has 16 amino acids. The CDR3 nucleotides read TGTGCCAGCAGCTTAGGACAGGGGGCGATAAGAAACACCATATATTTT. It codes for CASSLGQGAIRNTIYF.

The V call is TRBV18, the J call TRBJ1-5; tentative D call: TRBD1 (5 bases). Looked up from germline, CDR1 is KGHSH and CDR2 is LQKENI. The CDR3 spans 15 residues. V dropped 5 bases and J dropped 4 bases, with 15 bases sitting between them. In DNA form, the CDR3 reads TGTGCCAGCTCAGCAGTAGACGGGGGAAATCAGCCCCAGCATTTT. Its translation is CASSAVDGGNQPQHF.

V gene TRBV5-1 combines with J gene TRBJ2-1, with 7 bases aligning to TRBD2. This CDR3 spans 15 amino acids. Germline assignment: CDR1 SGHRS and CDR2 YFSETQ. J was trimmed by 5 bases and V by 2 bases; bases with no gene match: 7. The CDR3 loop reads CASSLDGRFNNEQFF. The DNA of the CDR3 is TGCGCCAGCAGCTTAGACGGGAGGTTCAACAATGAGCAGTTCTTC.

The chain links TRBV6-2 or TRBV6-3 to TRBJ2-7; D is perhaps TRBD1 (5 bases). Trimming pared 2 bases from V and 2 bases from J, leaving 10 bases between. Germline V gene lookup returns CDR1 MNHEY and CDR2 SVGEGT. CDR3 length: 14 amino acids. The CDR3 sequence is CASSYVQGPYEQYV. The CDR3 DNA is TGTGCCAGCAGTTACGTGCAGGGTCCCTACGAGCAGTACGTC.

V gene TRBV5-5 combines with J gene TRBJ1-5; 9 positions match TRBD1. Looked up from germline, CDR1 is SGHKS and CDR2 is YYEKEE (reference sequence). This CDR3 is 13 amino acids long. V shed 3 bases, J shed 7 bases, and the junction held 2 bases outside the gene matches. CDR3 in DNA: TGTGCCAGCAGCTGGGACAGGGTGCAGCCCCAGCATTTT. Its translation is CASSWDRVQPQHF.

As to this clone: The same CDR3 arises from other DNA sequences in this sample as well. This chain links TRBV7-8 with TRBJ2-2, with 8 nucleotides matching TRBD1. Germline V gene sequence: CDR1 SGHVS, CDR2 FQNEAQ. This CDR3 contains 14 residues. The V gene end was trimmed by 2 bases and the J gene end by 8 bases; junction bases not matched to a gene: 4. CDR3 DNA sequence: TGTGCCAGCAGCTTACAGGGGGCAGGGGGGGAGCTGTTTTTT. It translates to CASSLQGAGGELFF. Variable domain in full (rest from reference TRBV7-8 and TRBJ2-2): GAGVSQSPRYKVAKRGQDVALRCDPISGHVSLFWYQQALGQGPEFLTYFQNEAQLDKSGLPSDRFFAERPEGSVSTLKIQRTQQEDSAVYLCASSLQGAGGELFFGEGSRLTVL.

The chain couples TRBV3-1 (or the pseudogene TRBV3-2) to TRBJ1-2, with TRBD1 identical over 7 bases. The CDR3 length is 16 residues. The ends lost 0 bases at V and 4 bases at J; junction bases unmatched: 8. Germline-derived CDR1 and CDR2 are LGHDT and YNNKEL (reference sequence). This CDR3 is CASSQDGTATGYGYTF. Here the CDR3 DNA reads TGTGCCAGCAGCCAAGATGGGACAGCTACGGGCTATGGCTACACCTTC.

The chain recombines TRBV5-4 with TRBJ1-1, with 7 positions matching TRBD1. The CDR3 runs to 15 residues. J gave up 2 bases and V 4 bases, and 8 bases lay outside the gene matches. The germline V gene has CDR1 SGHNT and CDR2 YYREEE (reference sequence). The DNA for the CDR3 is TGTGCCAGCAGCCCCAGGGGGGGGCTTAACACTGAAGCTTTCTTT. It encodes CASSPRGGLNTEAFF. Full variable domain (rest looked up from reference TRBV5-4 and TRBJ1-1): ETGVTQSPTHLIKTRGQQVTLRCSSQSGHNTVSWYQQALGQGPQFIFQYYREEENGRGNFPPRFSGLQFPNYSSELNVNALELDDSALYLCASSPRGGLNTEAFFGQGTRLTVV.

V gene TRBV19 combines with J gene TRBJ2-4; D may match TRBD1 or TRBD2 (5 bases each). Germline V CDR1 and CDR2: LNHDA, SQIVND (reference sequence). The CDR3 length is 13 residues. Trimming stripped 4 bases from V and 6 bases from J, with 10 bases between. This CDR3 reads CASSRTGANIQYF. The CDR3, as DNA: TGTGCCAGTAGTAGGACCGGGGCAAACATTCAGTACTTC.